This TCR beta chain is from a study of tumor-infiltrating lymphocytes in primary liver carcinoma. Study background: Those sampled were patients whose primary liver carcinoma was treated by surgical resection.

The study's findings and limits: Being bulk and unsorted, samples allowed no CD4+ and CD8+ repertoire comparison. Among the pair types, tumor region pairs showed more overlap than tumor-adjacent and tumor-blood pairs.

Looked up from germline, CDR1 is ENHRY and CDR2 is SYGVKD. This CDR3 has 15 amino acids. TCR beta cDNA was prepared out of about 510 ng total RNA by means of a constant-region primer. For TCR beta, libraries were produced by three nested multiplex PCR rounds using slightly modified ARM-PCR. With TRBV1-TRBV30 forward primers and a C-beta reverse primer, the first two PCR rounds were run for roughly 9 cycles each. One entry per CDR3 protein results from TCRdb running MiXCR on the multiplex PCR reads. Seen here are approximately 310,000 distinct CDR3 sequences, about 60% observed once, and the top ten hold roughly 9%. Note on this clonotype: The antigen is unknown. Possible read error: a much larger clone is one base away.

RNA isolated from unsorted whole blood supplied the blood RNA, with germline DNA also extracted. The J gene is TRBJ2-7, the V gene TRBV10-3; maybe TRBD2 (7 bases). The sequence came from a man in his forties with primary liver carcinoma and hepatitis B virus infection. Sample: peripheral blood. CDR3 bases: TGTACCATCAGCCCCCGGGGGGCACCCACCTACGAGCAGTACTTC. This gives the protein CTISPRGAPTYEQYF.